Presented here are 25 T cell receptor beta chains from one specimen sequenced in a study of T cells in Graves' hyperthyroidism and ophthalmopathy. Amplification yielded TCR beta CDR3 regions, with RNA transcripts as the source. Initially, a first-round RT-PCR of the TCR CDR3 employed the HTBI primer set. TCRdb passed the multiplex PCR reads through MiXCR, listing each CDR3 protein once. The sample contains over 500,000 distinct CDR3 sequences, about 15% of which appear only once. The sequenced sample was blood. Receptors were obtained from a woman between 40 and 55 years old with Graves' hyperthyroidism.

This clonotype came up many times. V gene TRBV20-1 combines with J gene TRBJ1-1, with TRBD1 identical over 8 bases. The CDR3 consists of 16 residues. Trimming removed 1 base from V and 0 bases from J; junction bases left unmatched: 7. Germline V CDR1 and CDR2: DFQATT, SNEGSKA (reference sequence). The CDR3: CSARASDRAMNTEAFF. CDR3 DNA sequence: TGCAGTGCTAGAGCGTCGGACAGGGCCATGAACACTGAAGCTTTCTTT.

There are many counts of this clonotype. The chain is built from TRBV28 and TRBJ2-1; the D gene is possibly TRBD2 (8 bases). V lost 2 bases and J 3 bases, leaving 23 bases between the germline ends. Germline lookup yields CDR1 MDHEN and CDR2 SYDVKM. The CDR3 has 19 residues. This CDR3 reads CASSLRDRGALAGYNEQFF. DNA of the CDR3: TGTGCCAGCAGTTTAAGGGACAGAGGCGCGCTAGCGGGCTACAATGAGCAGTTCTTC.

This clonotype was counted at least ten times. The chain uses TRBV10-3 and TRBJ2-1; 7 bases agree with TRBD2. V dropped 0 bases and J dropped 7; count of bases not matched to a gene: 12. The CDR3 covers 17 residues. The germline V gene has CDR1 ENHRY and CDR2 SYGVKD. In nucleotides, the CDR3 is TGTGCCATCAGTGAGTCAGTAGTCCGGGTACTAGCGAATGAGCAGTTCTTC. It specifies CAISESVVRVLANEQFF.

Points on this clonotype: One end of the junction does not line up with germline, which may come from a read error. V usage is TRBV12-3 or TRBV12-4 and J usage is TRBJ2-3; 9 positions match TRBD1. This CDR3 comprises 15 residues. The CDR3 reads CASSPGQGSTDTRYF. CDR3 in DNA: TGTGCCAGCAGTCCGGGACAGGGATCAACAGATACGCGGTATTTT.

This clonotype was seen at least ten times. V is TRBV27 and J is TRBJ2-7; no clear D gene. The V end was cut by 4 bases, the J end by 6 bases, with 16 bases between. The germline V gene encodes CDR1 MNHEY and CDR2 SMNVEV (reference sequence). CDR3 length: 14 amino acids. The DNA for the CDR3 is TGTGCCAGCAGTTCATTGGACGGAGTGGGCGAGCAGTACTTC. This gives the protein CASSSLDGVGEQYF.

This clonotype has at least ten counts. The chain employs TRBV6-1 and TRBJ2-7; the D is unclear. V lost 5 bases to trimming and J lost 0 bases, with 11 bases between them. The CDR3 spans 14 residues. CDR1 and CDR2 (germline): MNHNS, SASEGT. The CDR3 region is CASSSPSSSYEQYF. CDR3 nucleotide sequence: TGTGCCAGCAGTTCACCGTCGAGCTCCTACGAGCAGTACTTC.

This clonotype has at least ten counts. The rearrangement uses TRBV12-3 or TRBV12-4 and TRBJ2-6, with D uncertain. The CDR3 has 14 amino acids. Trimming took 6 bases from V and 0 from J, leaving 6 bases between them. CDR3 loop: CASRRDSGANVLTF. The CDR3 bases are TGTGCCAGCAGAAGGGACTCTGGGGCCAACGTCCTGACTTTC.

This clonotype was recorded many times. The chain is built from TRBV6-1 and TRBJ1-1; a possible D gene is TRBD1 (5 bases). CDR1 is MNHNS, CDR2 SASEGT, per germline. The ends were cut back, 7 bases at V and 5 bases at J, with 8 bases in the middle. The CDR3 loop spans 11 amino acids. The CDR3 loop reads CASTGETEAFF. In nucleotides, the CDR3 is TGTGCCAGCACGGGGGAAACTGAAGCTTTCTTT.

The table lists this clonotype with a few counts. V usage is TRBV15 and J usage is TRBJ2-7; TRBD1 matches at 11 bases. The germline V gene has CDR1 LNHNV and CDR2 YYDKDF (reference sequence). The ends lost 1 base at V and 2 bases at J; junction bases unmatched: 4. CDR3 size: 16 residues. CDR3 DNA: TGTGCCACCAGCAGAGTGAAGGGACAGGGGGCCTACGAGCAGTACTTC. Its translation is CATSRVKGQGAYEQYF. Based on the CDR3 plus reference TRBV15 and TRBJ2-7, the full variable domain is DAMVIQNPRYQVTQFGKPVTLSCSQTLNHNVMYWYQQKSSQAPKLLFHYYDKDFNNEADTPDNFQSRRPNTSFCFLDIRSPGLGDTAMYLCATSRVKGQGAYEQYFGPGTRLTVT.

Comments on this clonotype: A much more abundant neighbour one base away suggests this may be a read error. V usage is TRBV27 and J usage is TRBJ1-1; D gene unclear. Germline CDR1 and CDR2: MNHEY and SMNVEV (reference sequence). Trimming removed 6 bases at V and 1 base at J, with 9 bases between. This CDR3 contains 13 residues. The CDR3 bases are TGTGCCAGCAGCACCCGGGGGAACACTGAAGCTTTCTTT. Its translation is CASSTRGNTEAFF.

The CDR3 nucleotides read TGTGCCAGCAGCGCAAATCTAGCGGAGGATTACAATGAGCAGTTCTTC. As protein: CASSANLAEDYNEQFF. The genes are TRBV13 and TRBJ2-1, with 7 nucleotides matching TRBD2. V shed 5 bases, J shed 4 bases, and the junction held 11 bases outside the gene matches. The CDR3 is 16 residues long. Germline loops: CDR1 PRHDT, CDR2 FYEKMQ (reference sequence).

In its sample, this clonotype was seen many times. V and J are TRBV20-1 and TRBJ2-1, with 7 bases aligning to TRBD2. This CDR3 region has 14 residues. Germline V gives CDR1 DFQATT, CDR2 SNEGSKA (reference sequence). The V segment lost 2 bases and the J segment 4 bases; nucleotides outside the gene matches: 5. Written as DNA, the CDR3 is TGCAGTGCTAGATACAGCGGGAAATACAATGAGCAGTTCTTC. Translated: CSARYSGKYNEQFF.

This clonotype was detected many times. This chain connects TRBV11-2 to TRBJ1-5, with 9 positions matching TRBD1. This CDR3 is 16 amino acids long. Germline CDR1 SGHAT, CDR2 FQNNGV. Germline trimming cut 0 bases from V and 3 bases from J; bases unmatched to any gene: 3. DNA of the CDR3: TGTGCCAGCAGCTTAGAGGGACAGGGAATCAATCAGCCCCAGCATTTT. Translating gives CASSLEGQGINQPQHF.

This clonotype has only a few counts. The CDR3 nucleotides read TGCAGTGCCGGGGGACAGACGAACACCGGGGAGCTGTTTTTT. Translation gives CSAGGQTNTGELFF. The chain joins TRBV20-1 to TRBJ2-2; weak D call: TRBD1 (7 bases). The CDR3 has 14 amino acids. CDR1 DFQATT and CDR2 SNEGSKA come from the germline V gene (reference sequence). V was cut by 6 bases and J by 0 bases, with 11 bases left in between.

This clonotype was seen many times. The chain combines TRBV7-9 with TRBJ2-1; D is uncertain. Germline V lookup: CDR1 SEHNR, CDR2 FQNEAQ (reference sequence). V was cut by 5 bases and J by 7 bases, with 12 bases left in between. CDR3 size: 13 residues. The CDR3 protein is CASSEDVKNEQFF. CDR3 nucleotides: TGTGCCAGCAGCGAAGATGTAAAAAATGAGCAGTTCTTC.

This clonotype has a handful of counts. The chain is built from TRBV5-6 and TRBJ1-2, with 8 bases aligning to TRBD1. Trimming cost V 4 bases and J 4 bases; bases outside gene matches: 9. The CDR3 length is 15 residues. Germline V gene sequence: CDR1 SGHDT, CDR2 YYEEEE. DNA for the CDR3: TGTGCCAGCAGCGTAGGGACAGGAGTTGGCTATGGCTACACCTTC. This translates into CASSVGTGVGYGYTF.

Notes on this clonotype: Just one base apart from a much larger clone, this may be a read error. Because the CDR3 is missing its conserved closing phenylalanine or tryptophan, this is likely a read error. V gene TRBV20-1 combines with J gene TRBJ1-2; TRBD1 matches 7 bases. The germline gives CDR1 DFQATT, CDR2 SNEGSKA (reference sequence). V was clipped by 2 bases and J by 4 bases; unmatched bases: 4. The CDR3 extends over 13 amino acids. CDR3 region: CSARQGVSYGYTL. CDR3 DNA: TGCAGTGCTAGACAGGGGGTTAGCTATGGCTACACCTTA.

This clonotype was seen many times. The genes are TRBV28 and TRBJ2-7, with 9 nucleotides matching TRBD1. The length of the CDR3 is 21 residues. The V gene end was trimmed by 3 bases and the J gene end by 0 bases; junction bases not matched to a gene: 21. Per germline, CDR1 MDHEN and CDR2 SYDVKM. The CDR3, as DNA: TGTGCCAGCAGTTTTGAAAATGATTGGGGACAGGGTACCCCCCGCTCCTACGAGCAGTACTTC. Translating gives CASSFENDWGQGTPRSYEQYF.

This clonotype was seen at least ten times. The V gene is TRBV5-1, the J gene TRBJ2-1, with D unclear. CDR3 length: 14 amino acids. V lost 1 base to trimming and J lost 6 bases, with 11 bases between them. Germline V gene sequence: CDR1 SGHRS, CDR2 YFSETQ. CDR3 DNA: TGCGCCAGCAGCTTGAGTCAACCAGGCAATGAGCAGTTCTTC. Translation: CASSLSQPGNEQFF.

This clonotype was seen a handful of times. The chain uses TRBV19 and TRBJ2-2; 7 bases match TRBD2. Trimming removed 6 bases from V and 0 bases from J; junction bases left unmatched: 1. Germline V gene data show CDR1 as LNHDA and CDR2 as SQIVND (reference sequence). The CDR3 is 14 amino acids. CDR3 in amino acids: CASRGLSNTGELFF. CDR3 nucleotide sequence: TGTGCCAGTAGGGGACTATCGAACACCGGGGAGCTGTTTTTT.

This clonotype was recorded at least ten times. The rearrangement joins TRBV5-1 to TRBJ2-3; 8 bases agree with TRBD1. Germline V lookup: CDR1 SGHRS, CDR2 YFSETQ. The CDR3 sequence is 17 residues long. V gave up 5 bases and J gave up 0 bases; unmatched junction bases: 11. In DNA form, the CDR3 reads TGCGCCAGCAGAGTCCTTATGACAGGGGATAGCACAGATACGCAGTATTTT. Translating it yields CASRVLMTGDSTDTQYF.

This clonotype was recorded a few times. The gene calls are TRBV6-1 and TRBJ2-7; 8 nucleotides align to TRBD1. The CDR3 is 14 residues long. V dropped 7 bases and J dropped 7; count of bases not matched to a gene: 12. Germline assignment: CDR1 MNHNS and CDR2 SASEGT. The CDR3 spells CASTSRQGAGEQYF. For the CDR3, the DNA is TGTGCCAGCACGAGTAGGCAGGGGGCGGGGGAGCAGTACTTC.

This clonotype was seen many times. This chain uses TRBV20-1 with TRBJ2-7; 8 bases line up with TRBD1. Trimming cost V 3 bases and J 4 bases; bases outside gene matches: 8. The CDR3 contains 14 residues. Germline CDR1 reads DFQATT; CDR2 reads SNEGSKA (reference sequence). The CDR3 region is CSASPTGVLYEQYF. In DNA form, the CDR3 reads TGCAGTGCTAGCCCGACAGGGGTCTTATACGAGCAGTACTTC.

At least ten counts were recorded for this clonotype. The V gene is TRBV12-3 or TRBV12-4, the J gene TRBJ2-7; D is tentatively TRBD1 or TRBD2 (5 bases each). V lost 1 base and J 1 base, leaving 11 bases between the germline ends. The CDR3 contains 15 residues. For the CDR3, the DNA is TGTGCCAGCAGTTTAGGAGGGACCAATTCCTACGAGCAGTACTTC. Amino acid sequence: CASSLGGTNSYEQYF.

There are many counts of this clonotype. This rearrangement joins TRBV30 to TRBJ1-5, with a possible D match to TRBD1 (5 bases). CDR3 length equals 15 residues. Trimming pared 2 bases from V and 1 base from J, leaving 12 bases between. CDR1 is GTSNPN, CDR2 SVGIG, per germline (reference sequence). The CDR3 loop reads CAWSRISGSNQPQHF. CDR3 bases: TGTGCCTGGAGTCGAATATCAGGGAGCAATCAGCCCCAGCATTTT.